The next 13 T cell receptor beta chains were all read from a single sample in a study of cytomegalovirus exposure and HLA in healthy donors. Libraries were prepared by immunoSEQ multiplex PCR; TCRdb keeps only in-frame clonotypes and omits some of them. The table records about 60,000 clones, roughly 96% of them present only once. The sample comprised PBMCs. These receptors came from a man younger than 35 in good health and CMV-seronegative.

This chain links TRBV28 with TRBJ2-5; TRBD2 aligns across 13 bases. Germline V lookup: CDR1 MDHEN, CDR2 SYDVKM. V lost 2 bases to trimming and J lost 6 bases; unmatched junction nucleotides: 3. The CDR3 totals 15 residues. CDR3 protein: CASSLRTSGRKTQYF. The CDR3 region has the DNA TGTGCCAGCAGTTTACGGACTAGCGGGAGAAAGACCCAGTACTTC.

The V gene is TRBV11-2, the J gene TRBJ2-3, with TRBD1 as a possible D gene (6 bases). The CDR3 has 13 amino acids. V was clipped by 2 bases and J by 4 bases, with 7 bases between them. Germline V gives CDR1 SGHAT, CDR2 FQNNGV. The CDR3 DNA is TGTGCCAGCAGCTTAAGGGGGTCAGATACGCAGTATTTT. It encodes CASSLRGSDTQYF.

The V gene is TRBV10-3, the J gene TRBJ2-7, with D hard to call. CDR3 length equals 12 residues. Trimming left V 3 bases short and J 2 bases short, with 5 bases between. Germline CDR1 is ENHRY and CDR2 is SYGVKD. The CDR3: CAISDVTYEQYF. As DNA, the CDR3 is TGTGCCATCAGTGACGTAACCTACGAGCAGTACTTC.

V and J are TRBV29-1 and TRBJ2-7; the D gene is possibly TRBD2 (6 bases). This CDR3 has 12 residues. Per the germline V gene, CDR1 is SQVTM and CDR2 is ANQGSEA. The V gene lost 6 bases and the J gene lost 3 bases, with 12 bases spanning the gap. This CDR3 is CSVETSFYEQYF. CDR3 DNA sequence: TGCAGCGTCGAGACTAGTTTCTACGAGCAGTACTTC.

This chain uses TRBV10-3 with TRBJ2-1, with a possible D match to TRBD1 (5 bases). From germline, CDR1 is ENHRY and CDR2 SYGVKD. Trimming cost V 0 bases and J 8 bases, with 14 bases left between them. The CDR3 length is 15 residues. The CDR3 region is CAISESNRGSDEQFF. Here the CDR3 DNA reads TGTGCCATCAGTGAGTCGAATAGGGGCTCGGATGAGCAGTTCTTC.

The chain joins TRBV5-1 to TRBJ2-2; D gene ambiguous. Germline assignment: CDR1 SGHRS and CDR2 YFSETQ. The CDR3 is 16 residues long. The V and J ends lost 2 bases and 1 base respectively, with 12 bases between them. CDR3 coding DNA: TGCGCCAGCAGCTTAGCACCTCGCGAGAACACCGGGGAGCTGTTTTTT. As protein: CASSLAPRENTGELFF.

This clone was seen a single time. The V and J genes are TRBV6-1 and TRBJ2-7, with D possibly matching TRBD2 (6 bases). CDR3 size: 14 residues. Trimming removed 4 bases from V and 3 bases from J, with 13 bases in between. The germline gives CDR1 MNHNS, CDR2 SASEGT. The CDR3 coding sequence is TGTGCCAGCAGTGGTGGGGGGATAGGCTACGAGCAGTACTTC. Amino acids: CASSGGGIGYEQYF.

The chain carries TRBV4-1 and TRBJ1-3, with a weak D call TRBD1 (6 bases). The CDR3 extends over 16 amino acids. Germline lookup yields CDR1 MGHRA and CDR2 YSYEKL. V lost 4 bases and J 0 bases, leaving 13 bases between the germline ends. CDR3 amino acids: CASSRGHLSSGNTIYF. The CDR3 DNA reads as TGCGCCAGCAGCCGGGGACACCTGAGCTCTGGAAACACCATATATTTT.

The gene calls are TRBV15 and TRBJ2-2; 9 bases agree with TRBD2. V trimming: 0 bases; J trimming: 7 bases; junction bases outside the gene matches: 6. Germline V gene sequence: CDR1 LNHNV, CDR2 YYDKDF (reference sequence). There are 16 residues in the CDR3. The CDR3 nucleotides are TGTGCCACCAGCAGAGAACCGGGACTAGCAGGCGGGGAGCTGTTTTTT. Translating it yields CATSREPGLAGGELFF.

The CDR3 spells CASRRGLGGTDTQYF. DNA of the CDR3: TGCGCCAGCAGACGAGGACTAGGAGGGACAGATACGCAGTATTTT. This rearrangement joins TRBV4-1 to TRBJ2-3; 7 bases line up with TRBD2. CDR1 MGHRA and CDR2 YSYEKL come from the germline V gene. After removal of 6 bases from V and 3 bases from J, the junction contained 9 bases not matched to a gene. The length of the CDR3 is 15 residues.

The rearrangement uses TRBV9 and TRBJ2-1; 10 bases line up with TRBD2. With 0 bases clipped from V and 7 bases from J, the junction kept 7 bases outside the gene matches. The CDR3 loop spans 16 amino acids. Germline values: CDR1 SGDLS, CDR2 YYNGEE. The chain's CDR3 is CASSVGAGGGVNEQFF. As DNA, the CDR3 is TGTGCCAGCAGCGTAGGAGCGGGAGGGGGGGTGAATGAGCAGTTCTTC.

The rearrangement joins TRBV18 to TRBJ1-4, with D uncertain. Germline CDR1 KGHSH, CDR2 LQKENI. This CDR3 comprises 14 residues. Trimming removed 2 bases from V and 6 bases from J, with 10 bases in between. This chain's CDR3 is CASSPNAGYEKLFF. The DNA of the CDR3 is TGTGCCAGCTCACCAAATGCTGGCTATGAAAAACTGTTTTTT.

The rearrangement joins TRBV5-6 to TRBJ1-2; 7 bases fit TRBD1. There are 12 residues in the CDR3. Losses at the gene ends were 2 bases for V and 12 bases for J; bases not matched to a gene: 7. Looked up from germline, CDR1 is SGHDT and CDR2 is YYEEEE. For the CDR3, the DNA is TGTGCCAGCAGCTTAGGGACAGCTCAGCACACCTTC. Protein product: CASSLGTAQHTF.